A selection of T cell receptor beta chains follows, all from one sample in a study of T cell responses to AZD1222 COVID-19 vaccine. The repertoire was sequenced with immunoSEQ multiplex PCR; TCRdb's copy has only in-frame clones and lacks some. The table shows approximately 64,000 clones, with less than 90% occurring only once. Here the sequenced sample was peripheral blood, taken on day 0 of AZD1222 vaccination. These receptors were taken from an adult in good health. Both conserved end residues are part of each CDR3. D genes are given only for firm matches. Expanded clones are given a class, and other clones once, few, many or no size at all.

v_call	clone_size	j_call	d_call	cdr3_nt	cdr3_aa
TRBV13	-	TRBJ1-2	-	TGTGCCAGCAGCCTACGGGGGGCTGCTAACTATGGCTACACCTTC	CASSLRGAANYGYTF
TRBV15	-	TRBJ2-7	-	TGTGCCACCAGCAGAGGCGTGACCAGGACGGGTCTCTACGAGCAGTACTTC	CATSRGVTRTGLYEQYF
TRBV4-1	-	TRBJ2-1	-	TGCGCCAGCAGCCAAGGGGAAATAAGGGGAAACAATGAGCAGTTCTTC	CASSQGEIRGNNEQFF
TRBV7-8	few	TRBJ1-2	-	TGTGCCAGCAGCTTAGACGGGATTACTGGCTACACCTTC	CASSLDGITGYTF
TRBV27	-	TRBJ1-5	TRBD1	TGTGCCAGCTGGACAGGGGACGGCAATCAGCCCCAGCATTTT	CASWTGDGNQPQHF
TRBV6-5	-	TRBJ2-7	TRBD1	TGTGCCAGCAGCCAGGGGGCGTACGAGCAGTACTTC	CASSQGAYEQYF
TRBV3-1/TRBV3-2	-	TRBJ2-2	-	TGTGCCAGCAGCCGTCTCGCCGGGGAGCTGTTTTTT	CASSRLAGELFF
TRBV27	few	TRBJ1-2	-	TGTGCCAGCAGTTTATTGGGAGGCTATGGCTACACCTTC	CASSLLGGYGYTF
TRBV2	once	TRBJ2-5	TRBD2	TGTGCCAGCGGCTCCGGACTAGCCGGGGGGGAGACCCAGTACTTC	CASGSGLAGGETQYF
TRBV6-5	few	TRBJ2-5	-	TGTGCCAGCAGGACCCCAGGAGGGGAGACCCAGTACTTC	CASRTPGGETQYF
TRBV6-5	few	TRBJ2-5	-	TGTGCCAGCAGTCAGGGATGGGGAGAGACCCAGTACTTC	CASSQGWGETQYF
TRBV6-5	-	TRBJ2-7	-	TGTGCCAGCAGTTACGGCGGGGAAGCACGCGAGCAGTACTTC	CASSYGGEAREQYF
TRBV7-7	once	TRBJ2-1	-	TGTGCCAGCAGCTCCGGTGTTGAGGACAATGAGCAGTTCTTC	CASSSGVEDNEQFF
TRBV2	once	TRBJ1-6	TRBD1	TGTGCCAGCACGGGACAGGGTTATGGGGCCCTCCACTTT	CASTGQGYGALHF
TRBV5-4	-	TRBJ2-1	-	TGTGCCAGCAGCTCACAGGGCTATGAGCAGTTCTTC	CASSSQGYEQFF
TRBV11-2	-	TRBJ2-2	-	TGTGCCAGCAGCTTGAGGGGCACCGGGGAGCTGTTTTTT	CASSLRGTGELFF
TRBV2	-	TRBJ2-3	TRBD2	TGTGCCAGCAGTACCGGGACTAGCGGGAACACAGATACGCAGTATTTT	CASSTGTSGNTDTQYF
TRBV4-1	-	TRBJ2-4	TRBD1	TGCGCCAGCAGCCAAGAGCCCCCCGGGACAGGGGGATGGGCCAAAAACATTCAGTACTTC	CASSQEPPGTGGWAKNIQYF
TRBV7-2	-	TRBJ1-6	-	TGTGCCAGCAGCTTAGGCTTAGGCCTTCTGGGCAATTCACCCCTCCACTTT	CASSLGLGLLGNSPLHF
TRBV12-3/TRBV12-4	-	TRBJ2-7	TRBD2	TGTGCCAGCAGTTTAAGACTAGCGGACGAGCAGTACTTC	CASSLRLADEQYF
TRBV5-1	-	TRBJ2-3	TRBD2	TGCGCCAGCAGCTTGTTAGGGACTAGCGGACTCACAGATACGCAGTATTTT	CASSLLGTSGLTDTQYF
TRBV11-3	-	TRBJ2-3	TRBD2	TGTGCCAGCAGCTTAGGAGGGTCGGGACTAGGCACAGATACGCAGTATTTT	CASSLGGSGLGTDTQYF
TRBV6-5	few	TRBJ1-3	-	TGTGCCAGCAGCGACCAACCTGGAAACACCATATATTTT	CASSDQPGNTIYF
TRBV5-6	-	TRBJ2-7	-	TGTGCCAGCAGCTTGGACAGTTTCTCCTACGAGCAGTACTTC	CASSLDSFSYEQYF
TRBV19	-	TRBJ1-1	-	TGTGCCAGTAGTATATGGGGAGAGGGGATGAACACTGAAGCTTTCTTT	CASSIWGEGMNTEAFF
TRBV7-6	-	TRBJ1-2	-	TGTGCCAGCAGCTTACCAGGGAACTATGGCTACACCTTC	CASSLPGNYGYTF
TRBV19	-	TRBJ2-7	TRBD1	TGTGCCAGTAGCTGGGGGCCTGACAGGGAACCCTCCTACGAGCAGTACTTC	CASSWGPDREPSYEQYF
TRBV5-1	-	TRBJ2-6	TRBD1	TGCGCCAGCAGCTGGACAGGGGGCGGTGGGGCCAACGTCCTGACTTTC	CASSWTGGGGANVLTF
TRBV6-7	-	TRBJ1-4	-	TGTGCCAGCAGTTACGTGGGGACAACTAATGAAAAACTGTTTTTT	CASSYVGTTNEKLFF
TRBV11-3	-	TRBJ1-1	-	TGTGCCAGCAGCTTACTACAGAACACTGAAGCTTTCTTT	CASSLLQNTEAFF
TRBV11-1	few	TRBJ2-1	TRBD2	TGTGCCAGCAGCCCAGGACTAGCGGGGGGGTACAATGAGCAGTTCTTC	CASSPGLAGGYNEQFF
TRBV19	once	TRBJ1-2	-	TGTGCCAGTAGTATAGGTACAGACTATGGCTACACCTTC	CASSIGTDYGYTF
TRBV6-1	-	TRBJ1-6	-	TGTGCCAGCAGTGAAGTGCAGGGTTCACCCCTCCACTTT	CASSEVQGSPLHF
TRBV6-5	-	TRBJ2-3	-	TGTGCCAGCCACCCCAGGGACACAGATACGCAGTATTTT	CASHPRDTDTQYF
TRBV19	-	TRBJ1-1	-	TGTGCCAGTAGTATATGGGGCTCGGTCACTGAAGCTTTCTTT	CASSIWGSVTEAFF
TRBV5-1	-	TRBJ1-1	-	TGCGCCAGCAGCTTGGAAACTTATTTGAACACTGAAGCTTTCTTT	CASSLETYLNTEAFF
TRBV6-5	-	TRBJ1-1	-	TGTGCCAGCAGTTACCGCAGGGTTAGGGGCACTGAAGCTTTCTTT	CASSYRRVRGTEAFF
TRBV30	once	TRBJ1-4	-	TGTGCCTGGAGTGTTGCCGGTCACCCTAATGAAAAACTGTTTTTT	CAWSVAGHPNEKLFF
TRBV28	-	TRBJ2-7	-	TGTGCCAGCAGTGCGCACAGGGCGCTAGGCGAGCAGTACTTC	CASSAHRALGEQYF
TRBV6-5	once	TRBJ1-1	-	TGTGCCAACCACCCATGGGGGGACGGCACTGAAGCTTTCTTT	CANHPWGDGTEAFF